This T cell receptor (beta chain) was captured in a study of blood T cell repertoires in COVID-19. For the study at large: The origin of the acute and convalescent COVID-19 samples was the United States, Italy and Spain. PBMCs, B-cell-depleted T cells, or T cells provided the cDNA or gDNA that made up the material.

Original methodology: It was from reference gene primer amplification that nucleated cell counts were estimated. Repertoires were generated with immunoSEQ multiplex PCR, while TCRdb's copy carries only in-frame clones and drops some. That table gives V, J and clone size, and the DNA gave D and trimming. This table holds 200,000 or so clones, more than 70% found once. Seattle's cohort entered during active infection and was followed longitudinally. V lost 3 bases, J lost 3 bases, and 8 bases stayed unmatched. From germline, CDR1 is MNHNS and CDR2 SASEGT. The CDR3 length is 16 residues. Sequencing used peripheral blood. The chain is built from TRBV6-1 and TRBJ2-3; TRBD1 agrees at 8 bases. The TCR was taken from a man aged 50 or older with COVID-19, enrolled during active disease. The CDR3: CASSEIGQGYTDTQYF. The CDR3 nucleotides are TGTGCCAGCAGTGAGATCGGACAGGGTTATACAGATACGCAGTATTTT.